This TCR beta chain is from a study of cytomegalovirus exposure and HLA in healthy donors. Study-level points and caveats: A few chains tied to CMV proved CMV antigen-specific in vitro. In an earlier analysis, about 87% or about 30%: the productive usage of most TCR beta V segments. Association of a missense DCLRE1C variant with TCR beta V- and J-gene trimming was reported in a later analysis.

Regarding this clone: Its antigen remains unidentified.

PCR used 60 Vbeta primers and 13 Jbeta primers. Generated by immunoSEQ multiplex PCR, the TCRdb table keeps only in-frame clones and is missing some. The sample yields roughly 90,000 clones, about nine tenths seen once. V lost 4 bases, J lost 6 bases, and 9 bases stayed unmatched. Germline V CDR1 and CDR2: SGHNT, YYREEE (reference sequence). This CDR3 is built from 17 residues. The sequencing input was PBMCs. V gene TRBV5-4 combines with J gene TRBJ2-1, with 14 bases that match TRBD2. The sequence derives from a young man in good health and CMV-seronegative. The CDR3 nucleotides are TGTGCCAGCAGCACCGGGACTAGCGGGAGAAGGGCCAATGAGCAGTTCTTC. The encoded protein is CASSTGTSGRRANEQFF. The variable domain in full, completed from reference TRBV5-4 and TRBJ2-1, reads ETGVTQSPTHLIKTRGQQVTLRCSSQSGHNTVSWYQQALGQGPQFIFQYYREEENGRGNFPPRFSGLQFPNYSSELNVNALELDDSALYLCASSTGTSGRRANEQFFGPGTRLTVL.